This T cell receptor beta chain originates from a study of human thymus T cells. Clones were sequenced by immunoSEQ multiplex PCR, and TCRdb holds only the in-frame ones, with some missing. Of roughly 54,000 clones detected, nearly 95% appear once; the ten largest clones hold less than 7%. The V and J ends lost 5 bases and 11 bases respectively, with 9 bases between them. The CDR3 contains 11 residues. Germline CDR1 reads SEHNR; CDR2 reads FQNEAQ (reference sequence). Sequencing used blood. This sequence originates from a boy under two years old with a congenital heart defect but otherwise immunologically healthy. The V gene is TRBV7-9, the J gene TRBJ1-4; D not resolved. CDR3 loop: CASSPAGKLFF. For the CDR3, the DNA is TGTGCCAGCAGCCCGGCGGGGAAACTGTTTTTT. The full variable domain, in which reference TRBV7-9 and TRBJ1-4 provide the parts outside the CDR3, is DTGVSQNPRHKITKRGQNVTFRCDPISEHNRLYWYRQTLGQGPEFLTYFQNEAQLEKSRLLSDRFSAERPKGSFSTLEIQRTEQGDSAMYLCASSPAGKLFFGSGTQLSVL.